The T cell receptor (beta chain) described here comes from a study of blood T cell repertoires in COVID-19. Overall study context: The United States, Italy and Spain were the sources of the acute and convalescent COVID-19 samples.

Looked up from germline, CDR1 is SGHRS and CDR2 is YFSETQ. The CDR3 runs to 15 residues. V was clipped by 4 bases and J by 4 bases; unmatched bases: 6. Original analysis: From reference gene primer amplification, estimates of nucleated cell counts were derived. TCRdb's copy holds only in-frame clones and misses some; the assay was immunoSEQ multiplex PCR. The V and J calls and clone size are taken from that table; D and trimming were inferred from the DNA. Of about 250,000 clones listed, around four fifths were seen once; the top ten hold about 6.3%. The source of this sequence is a woman aged 55-70 years with active or convalescent COVID-19. The sequencing input was peripheral blood. V usage is TRBV5-1 and J usage is TRBJ1-3, with TRBD1 matching over 9 bases. The CDR3 DNA is TGCGCCAGCAGCAAGGGACAGGGTGGAGGAAACACCATATATTTT. Its protein product is CASSKGQGGGNTIYF.